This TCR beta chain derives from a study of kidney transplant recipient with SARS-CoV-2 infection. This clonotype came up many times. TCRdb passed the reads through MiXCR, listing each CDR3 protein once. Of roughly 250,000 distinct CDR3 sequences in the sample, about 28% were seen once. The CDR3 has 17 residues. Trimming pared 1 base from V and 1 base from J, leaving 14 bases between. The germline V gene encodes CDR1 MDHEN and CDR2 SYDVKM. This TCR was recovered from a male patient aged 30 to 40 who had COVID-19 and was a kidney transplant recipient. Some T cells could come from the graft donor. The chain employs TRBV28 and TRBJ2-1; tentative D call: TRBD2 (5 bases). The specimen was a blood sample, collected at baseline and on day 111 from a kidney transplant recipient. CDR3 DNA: TGTGCCAGCAGTTTATCGGGAAGGCCTTGGTCCTACAATGAGCAGTTCTTC. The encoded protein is CASSLSGRPWSYNEQFF.